These 22 T cell receptor beta chains were sequenced from one sample in a study of blood T cell repertoires in COVID-19. Generated by immunoSEQ multiplex PCR, the TCRdb table keeps only in-frame clones and is missing some. The sample has a few hundred thousand clones, around nine tenths seen once. The sequenced sample was peripheral blood. The receptors originated from a man in his sixties who had recovered from COVID-19.

The J gene is TRBJ1-4, the V gene TRBV18, with a possible D match to TRBD1 (6 bases). The V end was cut by 2 bases, the J end by 7 bases, with 11 bases between. The CDR3 has 14 residues. Germline V gene sequence: CDR1 KGHSH, CDR2 LQKENI. The CDR3 DNA follows: TGTGCCAGCTCACCAATGTCGACAGGTGAAAAACTGTTTTTT. Translation: CASSPMSTGEKLFF.

This chain joins TRBV28 and TRBJ1-5; possible D gene TRBD1, 5 bases. CDR3 length: 15 residues. CDR1 and CDR2 from the germline V gene are MDHEN and SYDVKM. V lost 6 bases and J 0 bases, leaving 12 bases between the germline ends. In DNA, the CDR3 is TGTGCCAGCAGGGAGGGGCAGCATAGCAATCAGCCCCAGCATTTT. It specifies CASREGQHSNQPQHF.

The V and J genes are TRBV5-1 and TRBJ2-1; 8 nucleotides match TRBD1. Germline V CDR1 and CDR2: SGHRS, YFSETQ. This CDR3 contains 15 residues. V lost 4 bases, J lost 2 bases, and 5 bases stayed unmatched. The CDR3 loop is CASSLGTGAYNEQFF. Written as DNA, the CDR3 is TGCGCCAGCAGCCTTGGGACAGGAGCCTACAATGAGCAGTTCTTC.

The V call is TRBV5-1, the J call TRBJ2-7, with 16 nucleotides matching TRBD2. Germline V gene data show CDR1 as SGHRS and CDR2 as YFSETQ. The CDR3 sequence is 16 residues long. J lost 2 bases, V lost 3 bases, and 2 bases had no gene match. The CDR3 coding sequence is TGCGCCAGCAGCTCGGGACTAGCGGGAGGGCCCTACGAGCAGTACTTC. Translating gives CASSSGLAGGPYEQYF.

As regards this clone: Different DNA sequences within this sample yield the same CDR3. The V and J genes are TRBV5-1 and TRBJ2-2, with D unclear. This CDR3 is built from 14 residues. From germline, CDR1 is SGHRS and CDR2 YFSETQ. Trimming stripped 0 bases from V and 2 bases from J, with 5 bases between. In DNA form, the CDR3 reads TGCGCCAGCAGCTTGGGACTCAACACCGGGGAGCTGTTTTTT. It encodes CASSLGLNTGELFF. The complete variable domain, with remaining parts taken from reference TRBV5-1 and TRBJ2-2, reads KAGVTQTPRYLIKTRGQQVTLSCSPISGHRSVSWYQQTPGQGLQFLFEYFSETQRNKGNFPGRFSGRQFSNSRSEMNVSTLELGDSALYLCASSLGLNTGELFFGEGSRLTVL.

The J gene is TRBJ1-6, the V gene TRBV3-1 (or the pseudogene TRBV3-2), with TRBD1 identical over 9 bases. Germline CDR1 and CDR2: LGHDT and YNNKEL (reference sequence). The CDR3 totals 13 residues. V was pared by 4 bases and J by 12 bases, with 4 bases of the junction left unmatched. CDR3 sequence: CASSRTGGEPLHF. CDR3 DNA sequence: TGTGCCAGCAGCCGAACAGGGGGCGAACCCCTCCACTTT.

This chain connects TRBV9 to TRBJ2-1, with D hard to call. Trimming pared 0 bases from V and 5 bases from J, leaving 12 bases between. The CDR3 extends over 15 amino acids. Germline V gene lookup returns CDR1 SGDLS and CDR2 YYNGEE. CDR3 amino acids: CASSVESYGNNEQFF. The DNA for the CDR3 is TGTGCCAGCAGCGTAGAAAGCTACGGTAACAATGAGCAGTTCTTC.

This chain uses TRBV18 with TRBJ2-3; TRBD2 matches 8 bases. Germline CDR1 KGHSH, CDR2 LQKENI. J was trimmed by 5 bases and V by 4 bases; bases with no gene match: 11. This CDR3 comprises 16 residues. The CDR3 DNA follows: TGTGCCAGCTCACAAACAAGTACTAGCGGACGAGATACGCAGTATTTT. Amino acid sequence: CASSQTSTSGRDTQYF.

This clone was detected only once. The rearrangement uses TRBV27 and TRBJ2-4; 7 positions agree with TRBD1. The CDR3 is 17 amino acids. V was clipped by 4 bases and J by 0 bases; unmatched bases: 9. Per the germline V gene, CDR1 is MNHEY and CDR2 is SMNVEV (reference sequence). CDR3 protein: CASSSKGQLLAKNIQYF. DNA of the CDR3: TGTGCCAGCAGTTCAAAGGGACAGCTACTAGCCAAAAACATTCAGTACTTC.

The V and J genes are TRBV15 and TRBJ1-3, with 8 bases aligning to TRBD1. V lost 0 bases and J lost 0; bases outside the gene matches: 1. CDR3 length: 16 amino acids. The germline V gene has CDR1 LNHNV and CDR2 YYDKDF (reference sequence). The CDR3 spells CATSRDTGGSGNTIYF. The CDR3 nucleotides are TGTGCCACCAGCAGAGACACAGGGGGCTCTGGAAACACCATATATTTT. The full variable domain, rest sourced from reference TRBV15 and TRBJ1-3, is DAMVIQNPRYQVTQFGKPVTLSCSQTLNHNVMYWYQQKSSQAPKLLFHYYDKDFNNEADTPDNFQSRRPNTSFCFLDIRSPGLGDTAMYLCATSRDTGGSGNTIYFGEGSWLTVV.

The genes are TRBV6-5 and TRBJ2-5; TRBD2 agrees at 11 bases. CDR3 length equals 15 residues. The germline V gene has CDR1 MNHEY and CDR2 SVGAGI. V lost 4 bases and J lost 5; bases outside the gene matches: 6. The DNA for the CDR3 is TGTGCCAGCAGTTCGGCGACTAGCGGGGACGAGACCCAGTACTTC. It is translated as CASSSATSGDETQYF.

This clone showed up just once. The CDR3 here is CASSSKTGVGGNQPQHF. The CDR3 coding sequence is TGTGCCAGCAGTTCAAAGACAGGGGTTGGGGGCAATCAGCCCCAGCATTTT. The chain is built from TRBV27 and TRBJ1-5; 8 bases align to TRBD1. The V and J ends lost 4 bases and 2 bases, in that order; junction bases with no gene match: 10. Germline values: CDR1 MNHEY, CDR2 SMNVEV (reference sequence). This CDR3 is built from 17 residues.

The chain employs TRBV7-2 and TRBJ2-5; no firm D call. Germline loops: CDR1 SGHTA, CDR2 FQGNSA. This CDR3 comprises 13 residues. Between the trimmed V and J ends, which lost 4 bases and 5 bases, there was a span of 11 bases. The CDR3 here is CASSSYAVETQYF. As DNA, the CDR3 is TGTGCCAGCAGCTCCTATGCCGTGGAGACCCAGTACTTC.

The DNA of the CDR3 is TGTGCCAGCAGTTACTCAGGGGGCAGTCAGCCCCAGCATTTT. This sequence encodes CASSYSGGSQPQHF. The rearrangement links TRBV6-5 to TRBJ1-5; 7 bases are shared with TRBD1. The germline V gene has CDR1 MNHEY and CDR2 SVGAGI. The CDR3 has 14 amino acids. J was trimmed by 6 bases and V by 0 bases; bases with no gene match: 2.

The V gene is TRBV30, the J gene TRBJ1-1; no reliable D call. V shed 5 bases and J shed 6 bases, with 25 bases lying between them. Germline loops: CDR1 GTSNPN, CDR2 SVGIG (reference sequence). The CDR3 is made up of 16 amino acids. The CDR3 spells CAWGYWEGRGHAEAFF. As DNA, the CDR3 is TGTGCCTGGGGCTACTGGGAGGGCCGGGGTCATGCTGAAGCTTTCTTT.

V usage is TRBV3-1 (or the pseudogene TRBV3-2) and J usage is TRBJ2-2, with a tentative D call TRBD1 (5 bases). The germline V gene encodes CDR1 LGHDT and CDR2 YNNKEL (reference sequence). Trimming pared 3 bases from V and 3 bases from J, leaving 11 bases between. The CDR3 loop spans 15 amino acids. In DNA, the CDR3 is TGTGCCAGCAGCCAGCAAAAAGGGGACACCGGGGAGCTGTTTTTT. Translating it yields CASSQQKGDTGELFF.

This chain joins TRBV27 and TRBJ1-3, with D perhaps TRBD1 (6 bases). The CDR3 sequence is 15 residues long. Germline V gives CDR1 MNHEY, CDR2 SMNVEV (reference sequence). V gave up 5 bases and J gave up 3 bases, with 14 bases separating them. The chain's CDR3 is CASSLTGLIGNTIYF. For the CDR3, the DNA is TGTGCCAGCAGTCTTACAGGGCTAATTGGAAACACCATATATTTT.

The chain recombines TRBV10-2 with TRBJ1-2; 8 bases line up with TRBD1. The CDR3 extends over 14 amino acids. V gave up 1 base and J gave up 5 bases; unmatched junction bases: 3. Germline CDR1 is WSHSY and CDR2 is SAAADI. CDR3 sequence reads: CASSELQGGYGYTF. Here the CDR3 DNA reads TGCGCCAGCAGTGAGTTACAGGGGGGATATGGCTACACCTTC.

The chain employs TRBV5-1 and TRBJ1-2; the D is unclear. Germline V gene lookup returns CDR1 SGHRS and CDR2 YFSETQ. The V and J ends lost 1 base and 0 bases respectively, with 7 bases between them. This CDR3 has 14 amino acids. The CDR3 DNA reads TGCGCCAGCAGCTTGTGGGAGACTAACTATGGCTACACCTTC. Translation: CASSLWETNYGYTF.

J is TRBJ2-6 and V is TRBV27; weak D call: TRBD1 (5 bases). Germline V gene lookup returns CDR1 MNHEY and CDR2 SMNVEV (reference sequence). The length of the CDR3 is 17 residues. V lost 4 bases to trimming and J lost 0 bases, with 13 bases between them. This chain's CDR3 is CASSYRSVSSGANVLTF. DNA for the CDR3: TGTGCCAGCAGTTACAGGTCCGTAAGCTCTGGGGCCAACGTCCTGACTTTC.

The chain recombines TRBV7-8 with TRBJ1-2, with no clear D. CDR1 SGHVS and CDR2 FQNEAQ come from the germline V gene. The V end was cut by 0 bases, the J end by 4 bases, with 6 bases between. The CDR3 spans 13 residues. The CDR3 DNA sequence: TGTGCCAGCAGCTTAGCGATAGTCTATGGCTACACCTTC. This gives the protein CASSLAIVYGYTF. The full variable domain, in which reference TRBV7-8 and TRBJ1-2 provide the parts outside the CDR3, is GAGVSQSPRYKVAKRGQDVALRCDPISGHVSLFWYQQALGQGPEFLTYFQNEAQLDKSGLPSDRFFAERPEGSVSTLKIQRTQQEDSAVYLCASSLAIVYGYTFGSGTRLTVV.

DNA for the CDR3: TGTGCCAGCAGCCGCGGGGGGACGGCAGACCTGTTTTTT. This encodes CASSRGGTADLFF. The genes are TRBV3-1 (or the pseudogene TRBV3-2) and TRBJ1-4; maybe TRBD1 (5 bases). The V and J ends lost 4 bases and 14 bases respectively, with 17 bases between them. This CDR3 region has 13 residues. The germline CDR1 and CDR2 sequences are LGHDT and YNNKEL (reference sequence).